One and the same sample provided the 30 T cell receptor beta chains below, sequenced in a study of molecular identifiers for immune sequencing clone quantification (dated by TCRdb to between 2017 and 2018). Libraries were built with PCR. The sequencer was an Illumina HiSeq 4000. TCRdb itself trimmed the public reads at Q25 with fastp, ran MiXCR and retained productive beta chains. All rows with the same CDR3 protein become a single entry with the most common DNA and genes. The sample includes 35,000 or so distinct CDR3 sequences, with approximately 20% observed a single time. The ten largest clonotypes hold about 1.2% of the sample. The sample taken for sequencing was naive CD8+ T cells from blood, with Jurkat cell RNA spiked in. The cell subset or site label, read with the paper, signifies: FACS-sorted CD8+CD4-CCR7+CD45RA+ naive T cells. All receptors derive from a human donor in good health. Some libraries in this study had Jurkat cell RNA spiked in.

As concerns this clonotype: A clone one base away is much larger, so this may be a read error. The V call is TRBV6-2 or TRBV6-3, the J call TRBJ2-2, with D possibly TRBD2 on 7 matching bases. Germline CDR1 reads MNHEY; CDR2 reads SVGEGT. V was trimmed by 6 bases and J by 2 bases, leaving 16 bases between them. The CDR3 contains 16 residues. The CDR3 sequence is CASRMAGASNTGELFF. Written as DNA, the CDR3 is TGTGCCAGCAGGATGGCGGGGGCCAGTAACACCGGGGAGCTGTTTTTT.

The sample holds a few counts of this clonotype. This chain joins TRBV9 and TRBJ2-3, with 15 bases aligning to TRBD2. Losses at the gene ends were 2 bases for V and 1 base for J; bases not matched to a gene: 14. The V gene's germline CDR1 is SGDLS and CDR2 YYNGEE. This CDR3 comprises 21 residues. In DNA, the CDR3 is TGTGCCAGCAGCGTCCAACCTTTGGGGACTAGCGGGGGGTTTGGCACAGATACGCAGTATTTT. Protein product: CASSVQPLGTSGGFGTDTQYF.

This clonotype was counted many times. This chain links TRBV29-1 with TRBJ2-1; D not resolved. Germline assignment: CDR1 SQVTM and CDR2 ANQGSEA. This CDR3 is 14 amino acids long. The V end lost 1 base, the J end lost 5 bases, and 12 bases lay between the germline ends. The CDR3, as DNA: TGCAGCGTTGAAGGGGAAAGAATCGACAATGAGCAGTTCTTC. This codes for CSVEGERIDNEQFF.

A remark on this clonotype: A much larger clonotype is one base distant, so this may be a read error. The chain links TRBV6-1 to TRBJ2-1, with D possibly matching TRBD2 (5 bases). With 3 bases removed from V and 2 bases from J, the gap between germline ends came to 11 bases. The length of the CDR3 is 15 residues. The V gene's germline CDR1 is MNHNS and CDR2 SASEGT. The CDR3 nucleotides are TGTGCCAGCAGTGAGGACTGGATGCCCTACAATGAGCAGTTCTTC. Translated: CASSEDWMPYNEQFF.

This clonotype was picked up a small number of times. The chain recombines TRBV14 with TRBJ2-1, with D maybe TRBD1 (5 bases). The CDR3 runs to 12 residues. Trimming shortened V by 10 bases and J by 2 bases, and 9 bases separated the two germline ends. Germline V gene lookup returns CDR1 SGHDN and CDR2 FVKESK. CDR3 amino acids: CATSTAYNEQFF. Here the CDR3 DNA reads TGTGCCACTTCGACAGCCTACAATGAGCAGTTCTTC.

This clonotype has ten or more counts. The rearrangement joins TRBV7-9 to TRBJ1-1; no definite D call. The V gene lost 1 base and the J gene lost 10 bases, with 10 bases spanning the gap. Germline loops: CDR1 SEHNR, CDR2 FQNEAQ (reference sequence). CDR3 length equals 12 residues. The CDR3 is CASSLERHRAFF. The CDR3 DNA sequence: TGTGCCAGCAGCTTAGAGCGACACAGAGCTTTCTTT. The whole variable domain, remainder taken from reference TRBV7-9 and TRBJ1-1, is DTGVSQNPRHKITKRGQNVTFRCDPISEHNRLYWYRQTLGQGPEFLTYFQNEAQLEKSRLLSDRFSAERPKGSFSTLEIQRTEQGDSAMYLCASSLERHRAFFGQGTRLTVV.

This clonotype was counted between two and nine times. V and J are TRBV28 and TRBJ2-7, with no clear D. Germline V gene sequence: CDR1 MDHEN, CDR2 SYDVKM. The length of the CDR3 is 14 residues. Trimming took off 3 bases at V and 6 bases at J, with 15 bases between the two ends. The CDR3 DNA reads TGTGCCAGCAGTTTGAAGCTAGACCCCCTCGAGCAGTACTTC. This codes for CASSLKLDPLEQYF.

As concerns this clonotype: A much larger clone sits a single nucleotide away, making a read error possible. The genes are TRBV27 and TRBJ2-7; no clear D gene. The germline V gene encodes CDR1 MNHEY and CDR2 SMNVEV (reference sequence). This CDR3 is 14 amino acids long. The germline V and J ends were trimmed by 1 base and 8 bases, with 15 bases remaining between them. The CDR3: CASSLLDAVCKQYF. The CDR3 nucleotides read TGTGCCAGCAGTTTATTGGACGCAGTCTGCAAGCAGTACTTC.

This clonotype appeared a single time. J is TRBJ2-6 and V is TRBV4-3; D is unclear. Germline-derived CDR1 and CDR2 are LGHNA and YSLEER. Trimming took off 2 bases at V and 0 bases at J, with 11 bases between the two ends. The CDR3 runs to 17 residues. CDR3 nucleotides: TGCGCCAGCAGCCAAAATCGGGCAGTCTCTGGGGCCAACGTCCTGACTTTC. This encodes CASSQNRAVSGANVLTF.

In its sample, this clonotype was seen a few times. Possible read error: a much larger clone is one base away. The chain combines TRBV7-3 with TRBJ2-1; 11 nucleotides match TRBD2. The V gene's germline CDR1 is SGHTA and CDR2 FQGTGA. V lost 3 bases and J lost 9; bases outside the gene matches: 7. The CDR3 is 15 residues long. The CDR3 region has the DNA TGTGCCAGCAGCTTTAGCGGGAGGGCCGCAACTGAGCAGTTCTTC. This translates into CASSFSGRAATEQFF.

This clonotype was counted many times. V usage is TRBV27 and J usage is TRBJ2-1; TRBD2 matches at 8 bases. Germline V gene lookup returns CDR1 MNHEY and CDR2 SMNVEV (reference sequence). The CDR3 extends over 13 amino acids. Trimming cost V 8 bases and J 3 bases; bases outside gene matches: 3. In DNA, the CDR3 is TGTGCCAGCGGGCTAGCGGGCTACAATGAGCAGTTCTTC. Protein: CASGLAGYNEQFF.

With respect to this clonotype: This may arise from a read error, as a much more abundant clone is one base away. The V and J genes are TRBV20-1 and TRBJ2-1; D might be TRBD2 (5 bases). The CDR3 is made up of 15 amino acids. Germline V CDR1 and CDR2: DFQATT, SNEGSKA (reference sequence). The V end lost 3 bases, the J end lost 5 bases, and 17 bases lay between the germline ends. CDR3 coding DNA: TGCAGTGCTAGCGGGAAACTAGATTCCAACAATGAGCAGTTCTTC. Protein sequence: CSASGKLDSNNEQFF.

In the case of this clonotype: This may stem from a read error, because a much larger clone lies one nucleotide away. The rearrangement joins TRBV4-1 to TRBJ2-7, with 7 bases matching TRBD1. The CDR3 runs to 13 residues. CDR1 is MGHRA and CDR2 is YSYEKL in the germline V gene. CDR3 nucleotide sequence: TGCGTCAGCAGCCAAGGGGACAGTCCCGAGCAGTACTTC. Translating gives CVSSQGDSPEQYF.

Comment on this clonotype: One base away lies a much larger clone, so this may be a sequencing read error. The CDR3 reads CASSQDPLAAMNTGAFF. DNA for the CDR3: TGCGCCAGCAGCCAAGATCCCCTTGCCGCTATGAACACTGGAGCTTTCTTT. The chain couples TRBV4-3 to TRBJ1-1, with D hard to call. Germline lookup yields CDR1 LGHNA and CDR2 YSLEER. The CDR3 spans 17 residues.

Notes on this clonotype: Being one base from a much bigger clone, this may be a read error. V usage is TRBV20-1 and J usage is TRBJ2-1, with TRBD2 matching 7 bases. The CDR3 contains 15 residues. CDR1 and CDR2 from the germline V gene are DFQATT and SNEGSKA (reference sequence). CDR3 nucleotide sequence: TGCAGTGCTCCCGAGCGGGGCTTCTCCTACAATGAGCAGCTCTTC. Protein: CSAPERGFSYNEQLF.

There are many counts of this clonotype. The genes are TRBV7-4 and TRBJ1-2; the D is unclear. CDR3 length equals 15 residues. V shed 5 bases and J shed 2 bases, with 15 bases lying between them. Germline CDR1 and CDR2: SGHVT and SQSDAQ. The CDR3 DNA sequence: TGTGCCAGCAGCCCCCCGGAGACGGTGAACTATGGCTACACCTTC. This gives the protein CASSPPETVNYGYTF.

This clonotype has a count of ten or more. The V gene is TRBV9, the J gene TRBJ2-3; perhaps TRBD2 as D (6 bases). CDR1 is SGDLS, CDR2 YYNGEE, per germline. Trimming cost V 4 bases and J 4 bases, with 19 bases left between them. This CDR3 contains 16 residues. CDR3 DNA: TGTGCCAGCAGCCGCGGAGGGACTCGCCTGGCAGATACGCAGTATTTT. It is translated as CASSRGGTRLADTQYF.

Comment on this clonotype: A much more abundant neighbour one base away suggests this may be a read error. The J gene is TRBJ2-2, the V gene TRBV28, with 8 bases lining up with TRBD1. Germline V CDR1 and CDR2: MDHEN, SYDVKM. The length of the CDR3 is 15 residues. CDR3 nucleotides: TGTGCCAGCAGTTTATACAGGGGGAACACCGTGGAGCTGTTTTTT. It is translated as CASSLYRGNTVELFF.

Concerning this clonotype itself: As the CDR3 is not closed by the conserved phenylalanine or tryptophan, this likely results from a read error. The chain links TRBV19 to TRBJ2-5; D unresolved. Between the trimmed V and J ends, which lost 3 bases and 4 bases, there was a span of 9 bases. Germline V gene data show CDR1 as LNHDA and CDR2 as SQIVND (reference sequence). The CDR3 extends over 13 amino acids. In nucleotides, the CDR3 is TGTGCCAGTAGTATGACCAGCACAGAGACCCAGTACGTC. It yields the protein CASSMTSTETQYV.

This clonotype came up a few times. Relative to the germline gene, one junction end is altered; a read error may explain this. The rearrangement joins TRBV12-3 or TRBV12-4 to TRBJ2-1; TRBD2 might be the D (6 bases). The CDR3 runs to 15 residues. In DNA, the CDR3 is TGTGCCAGCAGCTTAGTCCGGGGGTATAACAATGAGCAGTTCTTC. Its protein is CASSLVRGYNNEQFF.

About this clonotype: The conserved final phenylalanine or tryptophan is absent from the CDR3, which likely points to a read error. The chain combines TRBV19 with TRBJ2-1, with 13 bases that match TRBD2. The CDR3 is 16 amino acids. Germline CDR1 reads LNHDA; CDR2 reads SQIVND (reference sequence). Trimming removed 4 bases from V and 7 bases from J; junction bases left unmatched: 7. CDR3 residues: CASSTTSGGGLNEQFL. In DNA form, the CDR3 reads TGTGCCAGTAGTACCACTAGCGGGGGGGGACTGAATGAGCAGTTCCTC.

This clonotype was seen many times. V gene TRBV7-6 combines with J gene TRBJ1-5, with 10 bases matching TRBD1. The trim removed 1 base at V and 11 bases at J, leaving 14 bases unmatched. Germline loops: CDR1 SGHVS, CDR2 FNYEAQ. This CDR3 is 17 amino acids long. CDR3 DNA: TGTGCCAGCAGCTTAGTGGTGGATTTGGGACAGGGGAGAACCCAGCATTTT. Translation gives CASSLVVDLGQGRTQHF. Full variable domain (remainder filled in from reference TRBV7-6 and TRBJ1-5): GAGVSQSPRYKVTKRGQDVALRCDPISGHVSLYWYRQALGQGPEFLTYFNYEAQQDKSGLPNDRFSAERPEGSISTLTIQRTEQRDSAMYRCASSLVVDLGQGRTQHFGDGTRLSIL.

In regard to this clonotype: One base away lies a much larger clone, so this may be a sequencing read error. Because the CDR3 is missing its conserved closing phenylalanine or tryptophan, this is likely a read error. This chain connects TRBV3-1 to TRBJ2-3; D is perhaps TRBD1 or TRBD2 (6 bases each). The ends were cut back, 4 bases at V and 6 bases at J, with 20 bases in the middle. Germline CDR1 is LGHDT and CDR2 is YNNKEL (reference sequence). CDR3 length: 16 residues. The chain's CDR3 is CASSPTRGAAWDTQYL. Written as DNA, the CDR3 is TGTGCCAGCAGCCCTACTAGGGGGGCAGCGTGGGATACGCAGTATCTT.

This clonotype was found many times. As DNA, the CDR3 is TGTGCCAGCAGCTTGGACAGGGGGTATAATTCACCCCTCCACTTT. This encodes CASSLDRGYNSPLHF. The chain employs TRBV5-5 and TRBJ1-6; 8 positions agree with TRBD1. The J segment lost 4 bases and the V segment lost 0 bases, leaving 0 bases of the junction unmatched. The CDR3 is 15 residues long. CDR1 and CDR2 (germline): SGHKS, YYEKEE (reference sequence).

In this sample, this clonotype turned up many times. The genes are TRBV7-9 and TRBJ1-5; D is unclear. V dropped 4 bases and J dropped 0 bases, with 4 bases sitting between them. This CDR3 spans 13 amino acids. Looked up from germline, CDR1 is SEHNR and CDR2 is FQNEAQ (reference sequence). CDR3 DNA: TGTGCCAGCAGCTCGAGTAGCAATCAGCCCCAGCATTTT. Residues: CASSSSSNQPQHF.

The rearrangement joins TRBV13 to TRBJ1-1; TRBD1 aligns across 7 bases. V dropped 5 bases and J dropped 1; count of bases not matched to a gene: 10. The CDR3 is 16 amino acids. Germline V gene sequence: CDR1 PRHDT, CDR2 FYEKMQ (reference sequence). This chain's CDR3 is CASSNRQGRWNTEAFF. The CDR3 DNA reads as TGTGCCAGCAGCAACCGACAGGGACGTTGGAACACTGAAGCTTTCTTT.

This clonotype was observed at least ten times. J is TRBJ1-2 and V is TRBV6-1; D gene uncertain. The germline CDR1 and CDR2 sequences are MNHNS and SASEGT. The V end was cut by 2 bases, the J end by 2 bases, with 0 bases between. This CDR3 is 11 amino acids long. The CDR3, as DNA: TGTGCCAGCAGTGAAAACTATGGCTACACCTTC. As protein: CASSENYGYTF.

This clonotype was counted between two and nine times. J is TRBJ2-1 and V is TRBV24-1, with D maybe TRBD1 (6 bases). Germline V gene sequence: CDR1 KGHDR, CDR2 SFDVKD. This CDR3 spans 18 amino acids. Trimming removed 0 bases at V and 3 bases at J, with 17 bases between. This CDR3 is CATSDLSRGVECYNEQFF. DNA of the CDR3: TGTGCCACCAGTGATTTGTCCAGGGGTGTAGAGTGCTACAATGAGCAGTTCTTC.

In its sample, this clonotype was seen many times. The chain couples TRBV29-1 to TRBJ1-2, with a possible D match to TRBD1 (6 bases). Germline-derived CDR1 and CDR2 are SQVTM and ANQGSEA. Trimming removed 1 base at V and 6 bases at J, with 9 bases between. The CDR3 runs to 12 residues. CDR3 amino acids: CSVEGGRHGYTF. For the CDR3, the DNA is TGCAGCGTTGAAGGGGGGCGTCATGGCTACACCTTC. The variable domain in full, with the rest retrieved from reference TRBV29-1 and TRBJ1-2, is SAVISQKPSRDICQRGTSLTIQCQVDSQVTMMFWYRQQPGQSLTLIATANQGSEATYESGFVIDKFPISRPNLTFSTLTVSNMSPEDSSIYLCSVEGGRHGYTFGSGTRLTVV.

This clonotype occurred many times. The rearrangement uses TRBV13 and TRBJ2-3; 8 bases agree with TRBD2. V dropped 5 bases and J dropped 0; count of bases not matched to a gene: 4. The V gene's germline CDR1 is PRHDT and CDR2 FYEKMQ (reference sequence). CDR3 length equals 15 residues. This CDR3 reads CASSHSGASTDTQYF. DNA for the CDR3: TGTGCCAGCAGCCATAGCGGGGCAAGCACAGATACGCAGTATTTT.